The entry that follows covers one T cell receptor (beta chain) sequence. What it binds is not known. Germline CDR1 reads GTSNPN; CDR2 reads SVGIG (reference sequence). The V end was cut by 1 base, the J end by 3 bases, with 15 bases between. The CDR3 is made up of 16 amino acids. The record originates from a study of cytomegalovirus exposure and HLA in healthy donors. Study-wide context: HLA-typed donors contributed approximately 92 million unique TCRs, which were held in an early data release. Points from the study as a whole: The authors enumerated some 170 TCR beta chains as linked to cytomegalovirus. Later analysis demonstrated an association between a missense DCLRE1C variant and TCR beta V- and J-gene trimming.

PCR used 60 Vbeta primers and 13 Jbeta primers. Clones were read by immunoSEQ multiplex PCR, and TCRdb kept only the in-frame ones, dropping some. The data hold tens of thousands of clones, with around 72% observed a single time. The J gene is TRBJ1-4, the V gene TRBV30; D might be TRBD1 (6 bases). The receptor's source is a man aged 45-65 years in good health and CMV-seropositive. The sequenced sample consisted of PBMCs. CDR3 sequence (DNA): TGTGCCTGGAGTGCAGACGAGGGGGACGCTAATGAAAAACTGTTTTTT. It is translated as CAWSADEGDANEKLFF.